This is a list of T cell receptor beta chains from one sample in a study of siplizumab effects on memory and regulatory T cells. Sequencing used immunoSEQ multiplex PCR; TCRdb keeps in-frame clones, though not all of them. The sample has tens of thousands of clones; approximately 96% are singletons. What was sequenced was naive CD4+ T cells sorted from blood. All receptors come from a human donor in good health. Each CDR3 is given with its conserved first and last residue. A D gene is named only where the DNA matches it firmly. Clone size is not always given. Where it is, it says once, few, many or a class for expanded clones.

size	D	V	J	CDR3	DNA
once	NA	TRBV4-3	TRBJ1-4	CASSQVHWGEKLFF	TGCGCCAGCAGCCAAGTCCACTGGGGGGAAAAACTGTTTTTT
NA	NA	TRBV30	TRBJ1-6	CAWSAGRSYNSPLHF	TGTGCCTGGAGTGCTGGGCGATCCTATAATTCACCCCTCCACTTT
NA	TRBD2	TRBV7-2	TRBJ2-3	CASGTREENTQYF	TGTGCCAGCGGGACTAGGGAGGAAAATACGCAGTATTTT
NA	NA	TRBV28	TRBJ2-3	CASSTVGDTQYF	TGTGCCAGCAGTACAGTCGGTGATACGCAGTATTTT
NA	NA	TRBV7-3	TRBJ2-7	CASSLTPGTGYEQYF	TGTGCCAGCAGCTTAACCCCGGGGACGGGCTACGAGCAGTACTTC
NA	NA	TRBV19	TRBJ1-2	CASSIDGAGKYERGYTF	TGTGCCAGTAGTATAGATGGAGCAGGAAAGTATGAACGGGGCTACACCTTC
NA	TRBD1	TRBV5-1	TRBJ2-7	CASSLPGTVYEQYF	TGCGCCAGCAGCTTGCCCGGGACAGTCTACGAGCAGTACTTC
NA	NA	TRBV5-1	TRBJ1-5	CASSRGEGGNQPQHF	TGCGCCAGCAGCCGAGGGGAGGGAGGCAATCAGCCCCAGCATTTT
NA	NA	TRBV5-8	TRBJ1-5	CASSLTASWRTQHF	TGTGCCAGCAGCCTCACGGCATCCTGGAGGACCCAGCATTTT
NA	NA	TRBV5-1	TRBJ2-7	CASRTADSSYEQYF	TGCGCCAGCAGGACTGCGGACAGCTCCTACGAGCAGTACTTC
NA	TRBD2	TRBV2	TRBJ2-5	CASSVTTGGETQYF	TGTGCCAGCAGTGTGACCACGGGGGGAGAGACCCAGTACTTC
NA	NA	TRBV6-6	TRBJ2-7	CASRVGSSYEQYF	TGTGCCAGCAGGGTGGGGAGCTCCTACGAGCAGTACTTC
NA	NA	TRBV11-1	TRBJ1-2	CASSLGADYGYTF	TGTGCCAGCAGCTTAGGTGCAGACTATGGCTACACCTTC
NA	NA	TRBV9	TRBJ2-2	CASSVRGTNTGELFF	TGTGCCAGCTCCGTAAGGGGGACGAACACCGGGGAGCTGTTTTTT
NA	NA	TRBV11-3	TRBJ2-3	CASSLGVGEPPTDTQYF	TGTGCCAGCAGCTTAGGTGTAGGCGAACCCCCCACAGATACGCAGTATTTT
NA	TRBD1	TRBV5-5	TRBJ2-3	CASSKRQGFSDTQYF	TGTGCCAGCAGCAAAAGACAGGGATTCTCAGATACGCAGTATTTT
NA	TRBD1	TRBV7-2	TRBJ2-2	CASSPNRGSNTGELFF	TGTGCCAGCAGCCCTAACAGGGGGTCGAACACCGGGGAGCTGTTTTTT
NA	NA	TRBV27	TRBJ1-1	CASSRGGGTEAFF	TGTGCCAGCAGCCGTGGGGGTGGCACTGAAGCTTTCTTT
NA	NA	TRBV7-2	TRBJ1-1	CASSSRGSTEAFF	TGTGCCAGCAGCTCACGGGGATCCACTGAAGCTTTCTTT
NA	NA	TRBV10-3	TRBJ1-6	CAIRGGYNSPLHF	TGTGCCATCAGAGGGGGCTATAATTCACCCCTCCACTTT
once	NA	TRBV10-3	TRBJ1-2	CAISESHAYGYTF	TGTGCCATCAGTGAGTCGCACGCCTATGGCTACACCTTC
NA	TRBD2	TRBV19	TRBJ2-3	CARTSGGVWTDTQYF	TGTGCCAGAACTAGCGGGGGTGTTTGGACAGATACGCAGTATTTT
NA	NA	TRBV4-2	TRBJ2-7	CASSPGTGSYEQYF	TGTGCCAGCAGCCCAGGGACCGGATCCTACGAGCAGTACTTC
NA	TRBD2	TRBV7-2	TRBJ2-3	CASSLGPTSGVDTQYF	TGTGCCAGCAGCTTAGGGCCCACTAGCGGGGTAGATACGCAGTATTTT
NA	TRBD2	TRBV4-1	TRBJ2-1	CASSQEGSGGSYNEQFF	TGCGCCAGCAGCCAGGAGGGCTCGGGGGGGTCCTACAATGAGCAGTTCTTC
NA	NA	TRBV4-1	TRBJ1-2	CASSQVDRIYGYTF	TGCGCCAGCAGCCAAGTAGACAGGATTTATGGCTACACCTTC
NA	NA	TRBV30	TRBJ2-3	CAWSVRGEDTQYF	TGTGCCTGGAGTGTTAGAGGGGAGGATACGCAGTATTTT
NA	TRBD2	TRBV5-3	TRBJ2-3	CARRAGLPSTDTQYF	TGTGCCAGAAGGGCGGGACTACCCTCCACAGATACGCAGTATTTT
once	NA	TRBV7-2	TRBJ1-5	CASSLAWAGSGPQHF	TGTGCCAGCAGCTTAGCCTGGGCCGGGTCGGGACCCCAGCATTTT
NA	NA	TRBV18	TRBJ1-6	CASSSLGKGSDSPLHF	TGTGCCAGCTCTTCGTTGGGGAAGGGCTCGGATTCACCCCTCCACTTT
NA	TRBD2	TRBV18	TRBJ2-1	CASSPLIAGGHNEQFF	TGTGCCAGCTCACCATTGATAGCGGGGGGGCACAATGAGCAGTTCTTC
NA	NA	TRBV10-3	TRBJ2-7	CAISVFRLDSDSYEQYF	TGTGCCATCAGTGTCTTTCGTCTCGACTCCGACTCCTACGAGCAGTACTTC
NA	TRBD1	TRBV12-5	TRBJ2-5	CASGLVQGGPETQYF	TGTGCTAGTGGTTTGGTACAGGGGGGCCCGGAGACCCAGTACTTC
once	TRBD2	TRBV7-2	TRBJ2-3	CASSLAASGGADTQYF	TGTGCCAGCAGCTTAGCCGCTAGCGGGGGGGCAGATACGCAGTATTTT
NA	NA	TRBV10-3	TRBJ2-5	CAINPEGQPETQYF	TGTGCCATCAATCCGGAGGGCCAACCGGAGACCCAGTACTTC
NA	TRBD2	TRBV4-1	TRBJ2-7	CASSQARLAGEPYEQYF	TGCGCCAGCAGCCAAGCGAGACTAGCGGGGGAACCCTACGAGCAGTACTTC
NA	NA	TRBV28	TRBJ1-5	CASSGSGLEGVNQPQHF	TGTGCCAGCAGTGGTTCGGGACTCGAGGGTGTCAATCAGCCCCAGCATTTT
NA	NA	TRBV28	TRBJ1-5	CASTTPTGQVQPQHF	TGTGCCAGCACCACTCCGACGGGCCAGGTACAGCCCCAGCATTTT
NA	NA	TRBV2	TRBJ2-7	CASSELGRFSYEQYF	TGTGCCAGCAGTGAGCTCGGCAGGTTCTCCTACGAGCAGTACTTC
NA	TRBD1	TRBV7-2	TRBJ2-7	CASSQDRGWYEQYF	TGTGCCAGCAGTCAGGACAGGGGGTGGTACGAGCAGTACTTC
NA	NA	TRBV7-2	TRBJ1-2	CASSLRGDYGYTF	TGTGCCAGCAGCTTGAGGGGTGACTATGGCTACACCTTC
NA	NA	TRBV18	TRBJ1-1	CASSTGFGTEAFF	TGTGCCAGCTCAACAGGGTTTGGGACTGAAGCTTTCTTT
NA	TRBD2	TRBV6-5	TRBJ2-3	CASAGGGATDTQYF	TGTGCCAGCGCAGGCGGGGGGGCGACAGATACGCAGTATTTT
NA	NA	TRBV10-3	TRBJ2-1	CAISARADNEQFF	TGTGCCATCAGTGCAAGGGCTGATAATGAGCAGTTCTTC
NA	TRBD1	TRBV6-5	TRBJ2-7	CASRAGTGGSYEQYF	TGTGCCAGCAGGGCCGGGACAGGGGGGTCCTACGAGCAGTACTTC
NA	NA	TRBV11-2	TRBJ1-6	CASSFGQSVSPLHF	TGTGCCAGCAGCTTTGGACAGTCGGTATCACCCCTCCACTTT
NA	NA	TRBV11-2	TRBJ1-2	CASSLVAGQSYGYTF	TGTGCCAGCAGCTTAGTTGCCGGACAGTCCTATGGCTACACCTTC
NA	NA	TRBV29-1	TRBJ2-7	CSATWRDNSYEQYF	TGCAGCGCCACTTGGAGGGATAACTCCTACGAGCAGTACTTC
NA	TRBD1	TRBV5-5	TRBJ1-2	CASNRQGRPLDYGYTF	TGTGCCAGCAACCGACAGGGGCGGCCGTTGGACTATGGCTACACCTTC
NA	NA	TRBV20-1	TRBJ2-5	CSAYLAETQYF	TGCAGTGCCTATCTGGCAGAGACCCAGTACTTC
once	TRBD2	TRBV12-5	TRBJ2-1	CASGLVSGGSYNEQFF	TGTGCTAGTGGTTTGGTTAGCGGGGGGTCTTACAATGAGCAGTTCTTC
NA	NA	TRBV5-1	TRBJ1-1	CASSSGKGSTEAFF	TGCGCCAGCAGCTCAGGGAAGGGGAGCACTGAAGCTTTCTTT
NA	NA	TRBV19	TRBJ1-5	CASSIREAGNQPQHF	TGTGCCAGTAGTATACGTGAGGCCGGCAATCAGCCCCAGCATTTT
NA	NA	TRBV19	TRBJ2-7	CASSTGSSYEQYF	TGTGCCAGTAGTACGGGGAGCTCCTACGAGCAGTACTTC
NA	NA	TRBV19	TRBJ1-3	CAGELNTIYF	TGTGCCGGGGAACTAAACACCATATATTTT
NA	TRBD1	TRBV5-3	TRBJ1-5	CARSPGTDSNQPQHF	TGTGCCAGAAGCCCAGGGACAGATAGCAATCAGCCCCAGCATTTT
NA	NA	TRBV19	TRBJ1-2	CASMEGGKYGYTF	TGTGCCAGTATGGAGGGGGGCAAGTATGGCTACACCTTC